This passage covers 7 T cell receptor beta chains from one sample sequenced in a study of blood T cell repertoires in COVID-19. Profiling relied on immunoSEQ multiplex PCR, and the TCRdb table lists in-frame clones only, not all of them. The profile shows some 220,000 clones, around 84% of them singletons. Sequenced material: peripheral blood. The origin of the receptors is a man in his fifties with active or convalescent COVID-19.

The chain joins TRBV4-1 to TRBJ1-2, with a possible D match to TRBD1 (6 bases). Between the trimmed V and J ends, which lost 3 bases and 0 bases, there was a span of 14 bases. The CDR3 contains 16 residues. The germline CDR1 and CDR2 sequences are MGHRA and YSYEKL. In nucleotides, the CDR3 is TGCGCCAGCAGCCAGAGGCAGGGGATAGCTAACTATGGCTACACCTTC. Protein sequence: CASSQRQGIANYGYTF.

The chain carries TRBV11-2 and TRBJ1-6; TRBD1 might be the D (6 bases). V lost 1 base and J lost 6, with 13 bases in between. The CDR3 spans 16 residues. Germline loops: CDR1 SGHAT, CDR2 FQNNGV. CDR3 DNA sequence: TGTGCCAGCAGCTTAGGGACGACAGGTTTTAATTCACCCCTCCACTTT. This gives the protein CASSLGTTGFNSPLHF. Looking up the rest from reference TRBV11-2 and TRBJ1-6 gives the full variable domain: EAGVAQSPRYKIIEKRQSVAFWCNPISGHATLYWYQQILGQGPKLLIQFQNNGVVDDSQLPKDRFSAERLKGVDSTLKIQPAKLEDSAVYLCASSLGTTGFNSPLHFGNGTRLTVT.

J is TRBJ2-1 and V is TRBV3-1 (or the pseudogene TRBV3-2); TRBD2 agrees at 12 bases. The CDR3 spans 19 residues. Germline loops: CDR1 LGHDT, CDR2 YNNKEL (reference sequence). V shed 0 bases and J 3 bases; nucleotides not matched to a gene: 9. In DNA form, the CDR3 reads TGTGCCAGCAGCCAAGATTGCCTAGCGGGAGGGGAAGGCTACAATGAGCAGTTCTTC. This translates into CASSQDCLAGGEGYNEQFF.

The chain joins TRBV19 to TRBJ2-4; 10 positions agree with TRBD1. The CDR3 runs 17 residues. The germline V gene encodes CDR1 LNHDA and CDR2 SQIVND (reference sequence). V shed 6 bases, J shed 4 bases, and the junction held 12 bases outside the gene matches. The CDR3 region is CASSTATTGGIKNIQYF. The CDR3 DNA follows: TGTGCCAGTAGCACTGCCACGACAGGGGGCATAAAAAACATTCAGTACTTC.

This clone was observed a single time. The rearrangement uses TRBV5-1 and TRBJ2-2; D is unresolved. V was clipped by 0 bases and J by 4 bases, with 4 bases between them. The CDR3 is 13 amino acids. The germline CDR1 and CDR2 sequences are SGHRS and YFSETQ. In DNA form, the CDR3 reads TGCGCCAGCAGCTTGGTGAGCACCGGGGAGCTGTTTTTT. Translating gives CASSLVSTGELFF.

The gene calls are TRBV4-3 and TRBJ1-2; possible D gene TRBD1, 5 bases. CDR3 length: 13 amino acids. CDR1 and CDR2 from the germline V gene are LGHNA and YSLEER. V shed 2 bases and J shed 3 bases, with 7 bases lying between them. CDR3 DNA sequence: TGCGCCAGCAGCCAAAGGGGATACTATGGCTACACCTTC. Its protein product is CASSQRGYYGYTF.

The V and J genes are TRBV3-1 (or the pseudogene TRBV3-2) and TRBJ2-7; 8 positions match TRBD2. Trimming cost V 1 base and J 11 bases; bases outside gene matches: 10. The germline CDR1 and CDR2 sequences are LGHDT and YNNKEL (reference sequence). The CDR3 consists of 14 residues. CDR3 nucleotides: TGTGCCAGCAGCCAAGTTTCGGGAGGGGGTGAGAAGTACTTC. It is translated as CASSQVSGGGEKYF.